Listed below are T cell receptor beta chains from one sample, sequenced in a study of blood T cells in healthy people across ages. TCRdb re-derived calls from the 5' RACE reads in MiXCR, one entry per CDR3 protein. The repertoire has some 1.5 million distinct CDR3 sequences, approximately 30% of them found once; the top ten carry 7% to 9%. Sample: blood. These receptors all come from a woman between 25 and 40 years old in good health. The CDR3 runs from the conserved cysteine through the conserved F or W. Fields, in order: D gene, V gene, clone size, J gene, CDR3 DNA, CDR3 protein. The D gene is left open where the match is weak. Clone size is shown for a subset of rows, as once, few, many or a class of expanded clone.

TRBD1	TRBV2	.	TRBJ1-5	TGTGCCAGCTGGGGACAGGCTGGGCAGCCCCAGCATTTT	CASWGQAGQPQHF
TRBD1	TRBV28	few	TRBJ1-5	TGTGCCAGCAGTGCTCCTACAGGGGGTCAGCCCCAGCATTTT	CASSAPTGGQPQHF
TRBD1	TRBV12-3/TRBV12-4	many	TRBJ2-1	TGTGCCAGCAGCAGACAGGGGGTAAGCTACAATGAGCAGTTCTTC	CASSRQGVSYNEQFF
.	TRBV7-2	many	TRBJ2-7	TGTGCCAGCAGGGGGCCTACAGTGGGGGCCCAACCGAAATCTTACGAGCAGTACTTC	CASRGPTVGAQPKSYEQYF
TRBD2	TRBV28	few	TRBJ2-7	TGTGCCAGCAGTTTGAGTCGGGGGGGGGCCTACGAGCAGTACTTC	CASSLSRGGAYEQYF
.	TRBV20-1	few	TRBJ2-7	TGCAGTGCTAGAGGGTCCAGGGCCCACGAGCAGTACTTC	CSARGSRAHEQYF
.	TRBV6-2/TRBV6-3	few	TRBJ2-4	TGTGCCAGCAGTTACGTCTCTGGCTCGGAAAAAAACATTCAGTACTTC	CASSYVSGSEKNIQYF
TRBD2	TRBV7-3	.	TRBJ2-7	TGTGCCAGCAGCCAGGGCGCGGGGGAACAGTACGAGCAGTACTTC	CASSQGAGEQYEQYF
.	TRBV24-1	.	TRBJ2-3	TGTGCCACCAGTGAGCGGCGAGGGGGGGGTAGCACAGATACGCAGTATTTT	CATSERRGGGSTDTQYF
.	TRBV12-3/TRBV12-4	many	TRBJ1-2	TGTGCCAGCAGCCCCAACAGGGATGGCTACACCTTC	CASSPNRDGYTF
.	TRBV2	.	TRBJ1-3	TGTGCCAGCAACCTACAGGGAAAAGGAAACACCATATATTTT	CASNLQGKGNTIYF
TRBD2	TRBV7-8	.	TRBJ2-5	TGTGCCAGCAGCGGGGGAGCGGGGGGCGTTCCTATAGAGACCCAGTACTTC	CASSGGAGGVPIETQYF
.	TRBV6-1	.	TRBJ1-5	TGTGCCAGCAGGGAATTGGGGCCGGAGGGCAATCAGCCCCAGCATTTT	CASRELGPEGNQPQHF
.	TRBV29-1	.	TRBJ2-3	TGCAGCGTTATAGGGTTAAGGCGTGATACGCAGTATTTT	CSVIGLRRDTQYF
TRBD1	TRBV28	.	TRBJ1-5	TGTGCCAGCAGTCCAACAGGGGACCGGGATCAGCCCCAGCATTTT	CASSPTGDRDQPQHF
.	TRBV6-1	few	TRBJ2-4	TGTGCCAGCAGTGAAGCAGTCGGCAAAAACATTCAGTACTTC	CASSEAVGKNIQYF
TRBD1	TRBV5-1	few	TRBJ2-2	TGCGCCAGACCAATCACCCAGGGACAGACTAACACCGGGGAGCTGTTTTTT	CARPITQGQTNTGELFF
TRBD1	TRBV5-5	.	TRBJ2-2	TGTGCCAGCAGCTTGGGTGGATTGGGGACAGGGCGAGCCGGGGAGCTGTTTTTT	CASSLGGLGTGRAGELFF
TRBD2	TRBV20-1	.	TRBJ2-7	TGCAGTGCCCCGTCGGGGGGGCTCGGTTACGAGCAGTACTTC	CSAPSGGLGYEQYF
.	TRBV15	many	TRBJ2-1	TGTGCCACCAGCAGGGAACGGACTGGGACTGAGCAGTTCTTC	CATSRERTGTEQFF
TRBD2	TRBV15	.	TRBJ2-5	TGTGCCACCAGCGGAGATTCGACTAGCTGGGAGACCCAGTACTTC	CATSGDSTSWETQYF
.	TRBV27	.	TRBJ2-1	TGTGCCAGCAGTTTTTCTAGCAGTAGCTCCTACAATGAGCAGTTCTTC	CASSFSSSSSYNEQFF
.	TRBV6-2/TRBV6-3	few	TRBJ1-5	TGTGCCACCGCCTCGGTTTTGCAGCCCCAGCATTTT	CATASVLQPQHF
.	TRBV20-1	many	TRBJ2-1	TGCAGTGCTAGGGGCCTGACTAGCTCCTACAATGAGCAGTTCTTC	CSARGLTSSYNEQFF
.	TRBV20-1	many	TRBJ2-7	TGCAGTGCGGGGGGGCGGGGACCCTACGAGCAGTACTTC	CSAGGRGPYEQYF
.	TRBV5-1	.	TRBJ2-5	TGCGCCAGCAGCCCGGTGACCGGGGCCGGGGAGACCCAGTACTTC	CASSPVTGAGETQYF
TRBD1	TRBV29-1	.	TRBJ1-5	TGCAGCGTTAAGGGAGGGGGTACAGGGGAGCATTTT	CSVKGGGTGEHF
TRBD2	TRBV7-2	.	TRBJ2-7	TGTGCCAGCAGCTTAGGGGCGGGGGTAGACGAGCAGTACTTC	CASSLGAGVDEQYF
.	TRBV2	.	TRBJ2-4	TGTGCCAGCAGTGAAGCGCAGCAAATCAGTGGGATTCAGTACTTC	CASSEAQQISGIQYF
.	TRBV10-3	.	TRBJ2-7	TGTGCCGGGGGGGCGGGAATCACCTACAATGAGCAGTACTTC	CAGGAGITYNEQYF
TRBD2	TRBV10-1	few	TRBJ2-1	TGCGCCAGCAGTGAGACCCGTCTAGCGGCAAACAATGAGCAGTTCTTC	CASSETRLAANNEQFF
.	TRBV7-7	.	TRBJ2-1	TGTGCCAGCAGCGTCGATACGGACAATGAGCAGTTCTTC	CASSVDTDNEQFF
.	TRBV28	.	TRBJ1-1	TGTGCCAGCAGTTTATGGGGGGAGGGTAGGAACACTGAAGCTTTCTTT	CASSLWGEGRNTEAFF
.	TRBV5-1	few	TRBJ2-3	TGCGCCAGCAGCTTGGACTACACAGGAACGAGCACAGATACGCAGTATTTT	CASSLDYTGTSTDTQYF
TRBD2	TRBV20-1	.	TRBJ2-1	TGCAGTGGCCAGCGGGAGGCCTCCTACAATGAGCAGTTCTTC	CSGQREASYNEQFF
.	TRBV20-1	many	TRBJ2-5	TGCAGTGCTACGGCCCTAGCACGGGAGACCCAGTACTTC	CSATALARETQYF
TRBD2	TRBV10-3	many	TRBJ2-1	TGTGCCATCAGTGGAGGACGGGGGGAAAAGGAGCAGTTCTTC	CAISGGRGEKEQFF